A selection of T cell receptor beta chains follows, all from one sample in a study of blood T cell repertoires in COVID-19. Using immunoSEQ multiplex PCR, the repertoire was profiled, and TCRdb retains in-frame clones only, with some absent. The sample holds a few hundred thousand clones; around 90% are singletons and the top ten take roughly 10%. Sequencing input: peripheral blood. These receptors all come from a woman aged 70 to 79 with COVID-19, enrolled during active disease. CDR3s include the opening cysteine and the closing phenylalanine or tryptophan. A D gene is named only where the DNA matches it firmly. Clone size is not always given. Where it is, it says once, few, many or a class for expanded clones.

D | size | J | V | DNA | CDR3
. | . | TRBJ2-7 | TRBV19 | TGTGCCAGTAGTATAAAGCTTGGCTACGAGCAGTACTTC | CASSIKLGYEQYF
. | . | TRBJ1-1 | TRBV14 | TGTGCCAGCAGCCAACAGGGCAACACTGAAGCTTTCTTT | CASSQQGNTEAFF
. | . | TRBJ1-3 | TRBV9 | TGTGCCAGCAGCGTAGGGCTTTTGGGCAGCCCGTCCTCTGGAAACACCATATATTTT | CASSVGLLGSPSSGNTIYF
TRBD2 | . | TRBJ2-1 | TRBV24-1 | TGTGCCACCAGTGAACACGGACTAGGAGGGAACAATGAGCAGTTCTTC | CATSEHGLGGNNEQFF
TRBD1 | . | TRBJ1-4 | TRBV6-5 | TGTGCCAGCAGTTACACAGGGGGGGCCAGTGAAAAACTGTTTTTT | CASSYTGGASEKLFF
. | . | TRBJ2-7 | TRBV7-2 | TGTGCCAGCAGCTTAGTAACCGGGATGGACGAGCAGTACTTC | CASSLVTGMDEQYF
TRBD1 | . | TRBJ2-2 | TRBV2 | TGTGCCAGCAGGGGCACAGGGGACACCGGGGAGCTGTTTTTT | CASRGTGDTGELFF
. | . | TRBJ1-1 | TRBV6-5 | TGTGCCAGCAGTTACTCTTGGGGGCGGGCTGAAGCTTTCTTT | CASSYSWGRAEAFF
TRBD2 | . | TRBJ2-6 | TRBV19 | TGTGCCAGTAGGACTAGCGGGAGCTCTGGGGCCAACGTCCTGACTTTC | CASRTSGSSGANVLTF
TRBD1 | . | TRBJ2-7 | TRBV19 | TGTGCCAGTACCCCAGTATGGGGACAGGGGGCCTCCGAGCAGTACTTC | CASTPVWGQGASEQYF
TRBD2 | . | TRBJ2-1 | TRBV7-9 | TGTGCCAGCAGCCCTAGCGGAAGCTCCTACAATGAGCAGTTCTTC | CASSPSGSSYNEQFF
. | . | TRBJ1-1 | TRBV18 | TGTGCCAGCTCACCACAAGGACTCCCGACCGTGAACACTGAAGCTTTCTTT | CASSPQGLPTVNTEAFF
. | . | TRBJ2-7 | TRBV28 | TGTGCCAGCAGTCCCGATCCGGGACAAACCTACGAGCAGTACTTC | CASSPDPGQTYEQYF
. | . | TRBJ2-4 | TRBV19 | TGTGCCAGTAGTACCCGGCAGGGGTCCAACATTCAGTACTTC | CASSTRQGSNIQYF
TRBD2 | many | TRBJ2-5 | TRBV5-1 | TGCGCCAGCAGCCCGGGACTAGCGGGATCGAAGACCCAGTACTTC | CASSPGLAGSKTQYF
TRBD2 | . | TRBJ2-7 | TRBV28 | TGTGCCAGCAGTTCAAGTGGCCCAAGCGGGAGTTTTCGCGAGCAGTACTTC | CASSSSGPSGSFREQYF
. | . | TRBJ1-1 | TRBV6-4 | TGTGCCAGCAGTGTCGGACACCCAGGGCTTCCCTCGTGGGCTTTCTTT | CASSVGHPGLPSWAFF
TRBD1 | once | TRBJ1-3 | TRBV5-1 | TGCGCCAGCAGCCCAGGGGGCCTCTCTGGAAACACCATATATTTT | CASSPGGLSGNTIYF
TRBD1 | . | TRBJ2-3 | TRBV5-1 | TGCGCCAGCAGCCGCGGACAGGGCGCGGATACGCAGTATTTT | CASSRGQGADTQYF
. | . | TRBJ1-1 | TRBV30 | TGTGCCTCCGTAACAGGAGGGATTGAAGCTTTCTTT | CASVTGGIEAFF
TRBD1 | . | TRBJ1-1 | TRBV19 | TGTGCCAGTAGGAACAGGGGGATGAACACTGAAGCTTTCTTT | CASRNRGMNTEAFF
. | . | TRBJ2-1 | TRBV4-3 | TGCGCCAGCAGTCAAGAATCGGCAGCTAGCTCCTACAATGAGCAGTTCTTC | CASSQESAASSYNEQFF
. | . | TRBJ2-7 | TRBV7-9 | TGTGCCAGCAGGTCTACAGGGCTCTTCTCCGAGCAGTACTTC | CASRSTGLFSEQYF
TRBD1 | . | TRBJ1-2 | TRBV5-5 | TGTGCCAGCAGCTTGGCAGGGGGTGTCTATGGCTACACCTTC | CASSLAGGVYGYTF
. | . | TRBJ2-7 | TRBV11-1 | TGTGCCAGCAGACAGGCCCCCCGGAGCTCCTACGAGCAGTACTTC | CASRQAPRSSYEQYF
TRBD2 | . | TRBJ2-6 | TRBV3-1/TRBV3-2 | TGTGCCAGCAGCCAAACCCGACCTAGCGGGATATCTGGGGCCAACGTCCTGACTTTC | CASSQTRPSGISGANVLTF
TRBD2 | . | TRBJ2-3 | TRBV28 | TGTGCCAGCAGTCACCTGCCGGGACTAGCGGGAGGGGGTCCCCTCACAGATACGCAGTATTTT | CASSHLPGLAGGGPLTDTQYF
TRBD1 | . | TRBJ2-3 | TRBV6-4 | TGTGCCAGCAGTGCGGGACAGGGCACGTATTTT | CASSAGQGTYF
. | . | TRBJ2-1 | TRBV29-1 | TGCAGCGTTTCAGCCCAGGCAATGAATGAGCAGTTCTTC | CSVSAQAMNEQFF
. | . | TRBJ2-1 | TRBV7-9 | TGTGCCAGCAGCAGACCAGGGTCCGCGAATGAGCAGTTCTTC | CASSRPGSANEQFF